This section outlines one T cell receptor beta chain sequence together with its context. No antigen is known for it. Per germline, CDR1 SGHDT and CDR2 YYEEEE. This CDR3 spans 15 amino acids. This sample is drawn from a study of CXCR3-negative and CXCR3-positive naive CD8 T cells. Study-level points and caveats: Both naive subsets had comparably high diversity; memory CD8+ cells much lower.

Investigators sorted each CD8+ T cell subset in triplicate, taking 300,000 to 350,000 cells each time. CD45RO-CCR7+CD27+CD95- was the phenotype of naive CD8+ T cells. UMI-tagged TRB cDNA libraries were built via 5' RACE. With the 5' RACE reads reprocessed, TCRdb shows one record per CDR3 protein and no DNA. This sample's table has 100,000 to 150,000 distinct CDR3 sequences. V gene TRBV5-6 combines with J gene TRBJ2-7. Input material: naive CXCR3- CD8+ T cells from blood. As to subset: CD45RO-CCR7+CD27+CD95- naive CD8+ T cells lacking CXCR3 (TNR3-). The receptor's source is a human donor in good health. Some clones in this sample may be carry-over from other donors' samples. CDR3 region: CASSFGSDSSYEQYF.